The clone carrying this T cell receptor (beta chain) was observed many times. Its antigen is as yet unknown. The data stem from a study of identical twins. This CDR3 has 14 residues. Trimming cost V 1 base and J 6 bases, with 10 bases left between them. Germline CDR1 and CDR2: SGHAT and FQNNGV. TCRdb fed the 5' RACE reads into MiXCR, producing one record per CDR3 protein. The table includes some 500,000 distinct CDR3 sequences, 9% to 10% detected once. General observations from the study: Zero-insertion analyses might be partly confounded by invariant T cells like MAIT and iNKT.

This sample was also put to use in a study of yellow fever vaccine responses in identical twins.

The gene calls are TRBV11-2 and TRBJ2-1, with D tentatively TRBD1 (5 bases). This sequence was found in a woman aged 18-29 years in good health. Input material: PBMCs. This chain's CDR3 is CASSLAGQFNEQFF. CDR3 sequence (DNA): TGTGCCAGCAGCTTAGCTGGACAATTCAATGAGCAGTTCTTC.